Below, 23 T cell receptor beta chains from the same sample are listed, as sequenced in a study of cytomegalovirus exposure and HLA in healthy donors listed by TCRdb under 2017. The protocol used for the library was the immunoSEQ multiplex PCR assay. For the multiplex PCR, a mixture combining 60 forward primers for TCR Vbeta segments and 13 reverse primers for TCR Jbeta segments was used. The table was pulled from immuneACCESS by TCRdb, which kept in-frame rearrangements only. Such tables lose some clones; where checked, under half of the loss comes from unresolved V genes, and the rest has no known cause. This sample lists roughly 150,000 clones; 64% were detected once. The ten largest clones capture roughly 3.1% of the sample. Sequencing was carried out using PBMCs. These receptors all stem from a woman in her twenties or thirties in good health and CMV-seropositive.

The sample holds a few counts of this clone. This chain joins TRBV19 and TRBJ2-4; tentative D call: TRBD2 (6 bases). V lost 1 base, J lost 4 bases, and 11 bases lay in between. Germline assignment: CDR1 LNHDA and CDR2 SQIVND (reference sequence). The CDR3 runs to 15 residues. DNA of the CDR3: TGTGCCAGTAGTATAGTAGCGGACTTTAAAAACATTCAGTACTTC. It specifies CASSIVADFKNIQYF.

V usage is TRBV11-2 and J usage is TRBJ1-3, with 9 bases identical to TRBD1. Germline CDR1 reads SGHAT; CDR2 reads FQNNGV. V lost 4 bases, J lost 2 bases, and 3 bases stayed unmatched. There are 15 residues in the CDR3. The CDR3 coding sequence is TGTGCCAGCAGCTCGCGACAGGGGGCTGGAAACACCATATATTTT. Translated: CASSSRQGAGNTIYF.

This chain joins TRBV10-3 and TRBJ2-3, with 12 bases aligning to TRBD2. With 6 bases clipped from V and 0 bases from J, the junction kept 7 bases outside the gene matches. Per the germline V gene, CDR1 is ENHRY and CDR2 is SYGVKD. CDR3 length: 17 amino acids. CDR3 sequence (DNA): TGTGCCATCAGGGCTGGACTAGCGGGGACTAGCACAGATACGCAGTATTTT. This translates into CAIRAGLAGTSTDTQYF.

Only a few counts were recorded for this clone. The chain joins TRBV29-1 to TRBJ1-1, with D unresolved. CDR3 length equals 12 residues. CDR1 is SQVTM and CDR2 is ANQGSEA in the germline V gene. V lost 8 bases and J lost 1, with 11 bases in between. The CDR3 nucleotides read TGCAGCTCCTACGCCGGGAACACTGAAGCTTTCTTT. Protein: CSSYAGNTEAFF.

The chain combines TRBV25-1 with TRBJ2-2; 7 nucleotides match TRBD2. CDR1 is MGHDK and CDR2 is SYGVNS in the germline V gene. The CDR3 consists of 14 residues. V gave up 7 bases and J gave up 8 bases; unmatched junction bases: 10. The CDR3 protein is CASTRAGGEGELFF. The CDR3 DNA is TGTGCCAGCACCAGGGCTGGGGGGGAAGGGGAGCTGTTTTTT.

The genes are TRBV5-1 and TRBJ1-1; D is uncertain. This CDR3 is 15 amino acids long. V lost 0 bases to trimming and J lost 1 base, with 10 bases between them. Germline CDR1 reads SGHRS; CDR2 reads YFSETQ. Written as DNA, the CDR3 is TGCGCCAGCAGCTTGGGGCAACGCCCGAACACTGAAGCTTTCTTT. Protein: CASSLGQRPNTEAFF. The whole variable domain, remainder taken from reference TRBV5-1 and TRBJ1-1, is KAGVTQTPRYLIKTRGQQVTLSCSPISGHRSVSWYQQTPGQGLQFLFEYFSETQRNKGNFPGRFSGRQFSNSRSEMNVSTLELGDSALYLCASSLGQRPNTEAFFGQGTRLTVV.

This clone was seen more than once but under ten times. The chain has TRBV6-1 and TRBJ1-5, with D perhaps TRBD1 (6 bases). Trimming shortened V by 6 bases and J by 7 bases, and 13 bases separated the two germline ends. Germline CDR1 reads MNHNS; CDR2 reads SASEGT. CDR3 length: 13 amino acids. CDR3 sequence (DNA): TGTGCCAGCAGGGGTCCTGGGGGCCAGCCCCAGCATTTT. Its protein is CASRGPGGQPQHF.

This clone was seen a few times. The chain combines TRBV6-1 with TRBJ2-6; tentatively, D is TRBD1 (5 bases). CDR1 is MNHNS, CDR2 SASEGT, per germline. Trimming left V 3 bases short and J 2 bases short, with 5 bases between. The CDR3 covers 14 residues. The CDR3 region has the DNA TGTGCCAGCAGTGACAGGGCTGGGGCCAACGTCCTGACTTTC. This gives the protein CASSDRAGANVLTF.

The chain links TRBV19 to TRBJ2-5, with 8 nucleotides matching TRBD2. Germline V gene data show CDR1 as LNHDA and CDR2 as SQIVND (reference sequence). The CDR3 spans 17 residues. J was trimmed by 6 bases and V by 5 bases; bases with no gene match: 17. CDR3 protein: CASSFQGAGGSGKTQYF. CDR3 nucleotides: TGTGCCAGTAGTTTCCAAGGGGCGGGAGGTTCTGGAAAGACCCAGTACTTC.

The gene calls are TRBV5-1 and TRBJ2-5; 12 bases fit TRBD2. Germline V CDR1 and CDR2: SGHRS, YFSETQ. The trim removed 5 bases at V and 1 base at J, leaving 9 bases unmatched. CDR3 length: 17 amino acids. DNA for the CDR3: TGCGCCAGCAGTTCGGGACTAGCGGGTGGAACCCAAGAGACCCAGTACTTC. Encoded protein: CASSSGLAGGTQETQYF. The entire variable domain, with the rest obtained from reference TRBV5-1 and TRBJ2-5, is as follows: KAGVTQTPRYLIKTRGQQVTLSCSPISGHRSVSWYQQTPGQGLQFLFEYFSETQRNKGNFPGRFSGRQFSNSRSEMNVSTLELGDSALYLCASSSGLAGGTQETQYFGPGTRLLVL.

As DNA, the CDR3 is TGTGCCAGCAGTACCATAGCGGGGGGATTCAATGAGCAGTTCTTC. Protein sequence: CASSTIAGGFNEQFF. The chain combines TRBV28 with TRBJ2-1; 10 nucleotides match TRBD2. CDR1 MDHEN and CDR2 SYDVKM come from the germline V gene. The CDR3 consists of 15 residues. Germline trimming cut 5 bases from V and 6 bases from J; bases unmatched to any gene: 7.

The rearrangement links TRBV6-1 to TRBJ2-7; D may be TRBD1 (7 bases). This CDR3 has 14 amino acids. Germline V gives CDR1 MNHNS, CDR2 SASEGT. V was clipped by 2 bases and J by 4 bases, with 12 bases between them. The CDR3 loop is CASSEWRGLYEQYF. The CDR3 region has the DNA TGTGCCAGCAGTGAATGGAGGGGGCTATACGAGCAGTACTTC.

The chain uses TRBV7-8 and TRBJ2-1, with 11 bases lining up with TRBD2. Germline-derived CDR1 and CDR2 are SGHVS and FQNEAQ. This CDR3 contains 15 residues. The V and J ends lost 5 bases and 6 bases, in that order; junction bases with no gene match: 6. CDR3 region: CASSNSGGAGNEQFF. CDR3 coding DNA: TGTGCCAGCAGCAATAGCGGGGGGGCGGGCAATGAGCAGTTCTTC.

This clone has only a few counts. The chain uses TRBV30 and TRBJ1-3; D remains unclear. The CDR3 is 13 amino acids. Germline V CDR1 and CDR2: GTSNPN, SVGIG (reference sequence). V was cut by 0 bases and J by 3 bases, with 6 bases left in between. The CDR3 loop is CAWSVNHGNTIYF. Here the CDR3 DNA reads TGTGCCTGGAGTGTAAATCATGGAAACACCATATATTTT.

Comment on this clone: A far more abundant clone sits one base away, making this likely a read error. V and J are TRBV28 and TRBJ1-1; D unclear. The germline V gene encodes CDR1 MDHEN and CDR2 SYDVKM. There are 11 residues in the CDR3. Between the trimmed V and J ends, which lost 6 bases and 1 base, there was a span of 3 bases. CDR3 in DNA: TGTGCCAGCAGCAGGAACACTGAAGCTTTCTTT. It translates to CASSRNTEAFF.

This clone was picked up a small number of times. The V and J genes are TRBV29-1 and TRBJ1-1, with a possible D match to TRBD1 (5 bases). Trimming cost V 6 bases and J 4 bases, with 18 bases left between them. The CDR3 is 14 amino acids. Germline CDR1 and CDR2: SQVTM and ANQGSEA. CDR3 loop: CSVPRGGFGTEAFF. CDR3 in DNA: TGCAGCGTCCCTCGGGGGGGGTTTGGCACTGAAGCTTTCTTT.

The chain joins TRBV7-2 to TRBJ2-3; D unresolved. The CDR3 is made up of 11 amino acids. Germline CDR1 and CDR2: SGHTA and FQGNSA. With 2 bases removed from V and 7 bases from J, the gap between germline ends came to 4 bases. The CDR3 protein is CASSLSYTQYF. The CDR3 coding sequence is TGTGCCAGCAGCTTATCTTATACGCAGTATTTT.

V gene TRBV29-1 combines with J gene TRBJ1-2; D not resolved. V lost 3 bases and J lost 2, with 7 bases in between. Germline V gene lookup returns CDR1 SQVTM and CDR2 ANQGSEA. CDR3 length equals 12 residues. CDR3 region: CSVDSGNYGYTF. CDR3 nucleotide sequence: TGCAGCGTTGATTCGGGAAACTATGGCTACACCTTC.

The rearrangement links TRBV5-4 to TRBJ2-5; 7 nucleotides line up with TRBD2. Germline V CDR1 and CDR2: SGHNT, YYREEE (reference sequence). Trimming cost V 7 bases and J 5 bases; bases outside gene matches: 14. This CDR3 is built from 15 residues. CDR3 amino acids: CASGKVSGEFETQYF. The DNA for the CDR3 is TGTGCCAGCGGGAAAGTAAGCGGGGAATTTGAGACCCAGTACTTC.

This clone was seen more than once but under ten times. The rearrangement uses TRBV7-9 and TRBJ1-1; D gene ambiguous. V lost 3 bases, J lost 5 bases, and 7 bases lay in between. The V gene's germline CDR1 is SEHNR and CDR2 FQNEAQ (reference sequence). There are 12 residues in the CDR3. In DNA form, the CDR3 reads TGTGCCAGCAGCTTTTCACAGACTGAAGCTTTCTTT. Its protein product is CASSFSQTEAFF.

The J gene is TRBJ2-1, the V gene TRBV15; 12 bases align to TRBD2. The CDR3 extends over 17 amino acids. V lost 4 bases to trimming and J lost 6 bases; unmatched junction nucleotides: 10. Germline loops: CDR1 LNHNV, CDR2 YYDKDF (reference sequence). The CDR3 DNA reads TGTGCCACCAGCATTTATGAGACTAGCGGGAGTCTCAATGAGCAGTTCTTC. It is translated as CATSIYETSGSLNEQFF.

The chain joins TRBV7-8 to TRBJ1-1, with 9 nucleotides matching TRBD1. This CDR3 has 15 amino acids. The V and J ends lost 5 bases and 2 bases, in that order; junction bases with no gene match: 6. From germline, CDR1 is SGHVS and CDR2 FQNEAQ. CDR3 nucleotide sequence: TGTGCCAGCAGCATACAGGGGGCTCTTAACACTGAAGCTTTCTTT. Amino acid sequence: CASSIQGALNTEAFF. Complete variable domain (other parts from reference TRBV7-8 and TRBJ1-1): GAGVSQSPRYKVAKRGQDVALRCDPISGHVSLFWYQQALGQGPEFLTYFQNEAQLDKSGLPSDRFFAERPEGSVSTLKIQRTQQEDSAVYLCASSIQGALNTEAFFGQGTRLTVV.

The chain joins TRBV5-6 to TRBJ1-1, with 7 bases lining up with TRBD1. V trimming: 4 bases; J trimming: 1 base; junction bases outside the gene matches: 4. The CDR3 is made up of 14 amino acids. The V gene's germline CDR1 is SGHDT and CDR2 YYEEEE. Here the CDR3 DNA reads TGTGCCAGCAGCCCTGGGACAGCGAACACTGAAGCTTTCTTT. This encodes CASSPGTANTEAFF.